Each of the 8 T cell receptor beta chains below was sequenced from the same sample in a study of cytomegalovirus exposure and HLA in healthy donors. The data were produced by immunoSEQ multiplex PCR, yet TCRdb's version contains in-frame clones alone and is incomplete. This table has about 200,000 clones, roughly 84% appearing once. The source material was PBMCs. Source of these receptors: a woman younger than 35 in good health and CMV-seropositive.

The chain has TRBV28 and TRBJ2-5; 11 bases fit TRBD1. Germline CDR1 reads MDHEN; CDR2 reads SYDVKM. J was trimmed by 4 bases and V by 5 bases; bases with no gene match: 12. This CDR3 contains 17 residues. The CDR3 spells CASSTSRTGGRGETQYF. The DNA of the CDR3 is TGTGCCAGCAGTACATCCCGGACAGGGGGCAGGGGAGAGACCCAGTACTTC.

This clone was picked up one time. The V call is TRBV28, the J call TRBJ1-5; TRBD1 agrees at 10 bases. The V gene's germline CDR1 is MDHEN and CDR2 SYDVKM. V was clipped by 2 bases and J by 7 bases; unmatched bases: 5. The CDR3 contains 15 residues. Here the CDR3 reads CASSLRTGGGQPQHF. CDR3 nucleotide sequence: TGTGCCAGCAGTTTAAGGACAGGGGGTGGCCAGCCCCAGCATTTT.

This clone has a single count. The chain has TRBV29-1 and TRBJ1-2, with 7 bases identical to TRBD1. The V gene end was trimmed by 1 base and the J gene end by 6 bases; junction bases not matched to a gene: 11. The CDR3 has 15 residues. Germline V gene sequence: CDR1 SQVTM, CDR2 ANQGSEA. CDR3 loop: CSVEVPDRAKNGYTF. As DNA, the CDR3 is TGCAGCGTTGAAGTACCAGACAGGGCTAAGAATGGCTACACCTTC. Filled out from reference TRBV29-1 and TRBJ1-2, the complete variable domain reads SAVISQKPSRDICQRGTSLTIQCQVDSQVTMMFWYRQQPGQSLTLIATANQGSEATYESGFVIDKFPISRPNLTFSTLTVSNMSPEDSSIYLCSVEVPDRAKNGYTFGSGTRLTVV.

This clone was picked up a small number of times. The chain combines TRBV30 with TRBJ2-5, with a possible D match to TRBD2 (6 bases). Per germline, CDR1 GTSNPN and CDR2 SVGIG (reference sequence). V was cut by 1 base and J by 5 bases, with 14 bases left in between. This CDR3 is built from 14 residues. This chain's CDR3 is CAWSAGQEGETQYF. CDR3 nucleotides: TGTGCCTGGAGTGCGGGCCAGGAGGGGGAGACCCAGTACTTC.

This clone was picked up one time. The chain combines TRBV5-1 with TRBJ2-1; 9 positions match TRBD1. CDR1 SGHRS and CDR2 YFSETQ come from the germline V gene. V dropped 3 bases and J dropped 7; count of bases not matched to a gene: 5. The CDR3 runs to 14 residues. The CDR3 DNA reads TGCGCCAGCAGCTCGGGACAGGGAGGTAATGAGCAGTTCTTC. Its protein product is CASSSGQGGNEQFF.

The DNA for the CDR3 is TGTGCCAGCAGTTTGTGGGGGCCGAACACTGAAGCTTTCTTT. Amino acid sequence: CASSLWGPNTEAFF. The genes are TRBV28 and TRBJ1-1; D might be TRBD1 (6 bases). CDR1 and CDR2 from the germline V gene are MDHEN and SYDVKM. V was shortened by 3 bases and J by 1 base, with 9 bases between the two germline ends. The CDR3 has 14 residues.

The chain is built from TRBV12-5 and TRBJ2-3, with 10 bases aligning to TRBD2. The CDR3 runs to 19 residues. The V and J ends lost 0 bases and 0 bases, in that order; junction bases with no gene match: 9. CDR1 and CDR2 from the germline V gene are LGHNT and FRNRAP. The CDR3 nucleotides read TGTGCTAGTGGTTTGGTAGTAGCTAGCGGGAGCACTAGCACAGATACGCAGTATTTT. This encodes CASGLVVASGSTSTDTQYF.

The chain has TRBV28 and TRBJ1-1; TRBD1 might be the D (5 bases). V lost 7 bases and J lost 1, with 10 bases in between. This CDR3 region has 13 residues. Germline V gene lookup returns CDR1 MDHEN and CDR2 SYDVKM. The CDR3: CASMGGWNTEAFF. CDR3 nucleotide sequence: TGTGCCAGCATGGGGGGTTGGAACACTGAAGCTTTCTTT.